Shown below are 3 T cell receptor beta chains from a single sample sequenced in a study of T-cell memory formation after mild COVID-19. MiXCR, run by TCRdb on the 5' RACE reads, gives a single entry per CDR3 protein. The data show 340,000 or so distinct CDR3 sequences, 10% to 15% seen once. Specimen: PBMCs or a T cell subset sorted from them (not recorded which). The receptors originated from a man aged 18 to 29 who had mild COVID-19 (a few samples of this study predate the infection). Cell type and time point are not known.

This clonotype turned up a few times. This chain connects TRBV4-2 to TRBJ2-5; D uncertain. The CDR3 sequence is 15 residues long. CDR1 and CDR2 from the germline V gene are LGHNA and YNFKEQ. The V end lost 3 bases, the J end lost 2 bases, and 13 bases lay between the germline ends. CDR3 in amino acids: CASSQDQTRQETQYF. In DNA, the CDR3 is TGTGCCAGCAGCCAGGACCAGACTCGGCAAGAGACCCAGTACTTC.

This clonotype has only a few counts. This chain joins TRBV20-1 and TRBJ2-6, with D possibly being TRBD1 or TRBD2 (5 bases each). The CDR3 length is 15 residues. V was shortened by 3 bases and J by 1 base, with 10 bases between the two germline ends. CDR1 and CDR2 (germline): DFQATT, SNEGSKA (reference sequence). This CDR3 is CSASVGGSGANVLTF. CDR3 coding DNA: TGCAGTGCTAGTGTTGGGGGATCTGGGGCCAACGTCCTGACTTTC.

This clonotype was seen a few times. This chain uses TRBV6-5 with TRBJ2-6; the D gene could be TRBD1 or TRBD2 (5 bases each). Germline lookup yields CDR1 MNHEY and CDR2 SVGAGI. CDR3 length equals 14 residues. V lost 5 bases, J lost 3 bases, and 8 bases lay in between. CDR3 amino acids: CASSTGLGANVLTF. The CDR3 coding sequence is TGTGCCAGCAGTACGGGGCTTGGGGCCAACGTCCTGACTTTC.